This T cell receptor beta chain was identified during a study of T cell repertoires in aging, cancer and after chemotherapy. About the study: About 8.8 million TCR reads were in the whole dataset. Whole-study results and caveats: In each cancer cohort, median generation probability increased across chemotherapy, suggesting thymic output rebounded. These repertoire data do not allow conclusions about immunological memory after chemotherapy. Compared with age-matched healthy donors, untreated hematological or solid cancer patients showed higher blood TCR clonality.

TRB rearrangements spanning V, D and J were amplified using mixed TRB-A/B primers. TCRdb ran MiXCR on the multiplex PCR reads and lists one entry per CDR3 protein. This table holds roughly 840 distinct CDR3 sequences, roughly 24% found once. Comments on this clonotype: Its antigen is unknown.

The template was genomic DNA from peripheral blood, not RNA. This CDR3 spans 13 amino acids. Trimming took 2 bases from V and 11 from J, leaving 15 bases between them. Germline values: CDR1 KGHSH, CDR2 LQKENI. The sample comprised blood. This sequence was found in a human donor with a solid tumor. V is TRBV18 and J is TRBJ1-1; the D gene is possibly TRBD1 (5 bases). Here the CDR3 DNA reads TGTGCCAGCTCACCAGTTCAGGGTGGATTGGCTTTCTTT. It is translated as CASSPVQGGLAFF.